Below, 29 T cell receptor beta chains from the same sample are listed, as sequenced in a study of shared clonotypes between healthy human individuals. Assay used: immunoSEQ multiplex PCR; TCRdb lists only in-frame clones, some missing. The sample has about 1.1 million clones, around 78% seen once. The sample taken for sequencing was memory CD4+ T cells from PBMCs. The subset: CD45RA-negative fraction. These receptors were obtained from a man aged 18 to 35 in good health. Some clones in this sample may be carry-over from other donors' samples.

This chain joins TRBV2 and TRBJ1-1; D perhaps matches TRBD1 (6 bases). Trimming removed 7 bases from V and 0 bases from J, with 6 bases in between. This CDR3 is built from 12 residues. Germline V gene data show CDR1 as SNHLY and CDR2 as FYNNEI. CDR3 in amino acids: CASNRVNTEAFF. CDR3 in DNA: TGTGCCAGCAACAGGGTGAACACTGAAGCTTTCTTT.

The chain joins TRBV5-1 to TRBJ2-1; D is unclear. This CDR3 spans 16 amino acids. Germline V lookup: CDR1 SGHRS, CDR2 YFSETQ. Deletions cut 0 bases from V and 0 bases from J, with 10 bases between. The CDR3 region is CASSLEGRISYNEQFF. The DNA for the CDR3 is TGCGCCAGCAGCTTGGAGGGTCGCATCTCCTACAATGAGCAGTTCTTC.

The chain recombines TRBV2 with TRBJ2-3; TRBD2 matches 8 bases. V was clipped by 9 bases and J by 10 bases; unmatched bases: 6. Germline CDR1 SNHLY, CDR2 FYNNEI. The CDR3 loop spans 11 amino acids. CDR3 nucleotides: TGTGCCAGAGAAGCGGGAGCATCGCAGTATTTT. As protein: CAREAGASQYF.

The CDR3 region has the DNA TGCGCCAGCAGCTTGGCTGGGGGCCCTGGGGCCAACGTCCTGACTTTC. Amino acid sequence: CASSLAGGPGANVLTF. The chain joins TRBV5-1 to TRBJ2-6; D possibly corresponds to TRBD1 (6 bases). Germline CDR1 and CDR2: SGHRS and YFSETQ. CDR3 length: 16 amino acids. Trimming took off 0 bases at V and 2 bases at J, with 9 bases between the two ends.

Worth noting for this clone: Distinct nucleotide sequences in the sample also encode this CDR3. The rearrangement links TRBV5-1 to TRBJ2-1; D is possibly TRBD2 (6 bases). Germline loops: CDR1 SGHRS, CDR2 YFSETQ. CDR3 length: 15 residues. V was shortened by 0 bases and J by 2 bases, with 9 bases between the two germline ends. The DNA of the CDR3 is TGCGCCAGCAGCTTGGTTGCGGGACCCTACAATGAGCAGTTCTTC. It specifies CASSLVAGPYNEQFF. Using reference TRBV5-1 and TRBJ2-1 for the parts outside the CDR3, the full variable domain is KAGVTQTPRYLIKTRGQQVTLSCSPISGHRSVSWYQQTPGQGLQFLFEYFSETQRNKGNFPGRFSGRQFSNSRSEMNVSTLELGDSALYLCASSLVAGPYNEQFFGPGTRLTVL.

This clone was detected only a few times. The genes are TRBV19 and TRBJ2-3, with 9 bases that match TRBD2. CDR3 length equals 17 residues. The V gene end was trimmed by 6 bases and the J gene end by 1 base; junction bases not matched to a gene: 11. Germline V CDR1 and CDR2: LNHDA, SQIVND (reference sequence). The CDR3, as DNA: TGTGCCAGTAGGACCGCTCCGGGACTAGCTGGCACAGATACGCAGTATTTT. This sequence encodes CASRTAPGLAGTDTQYF.

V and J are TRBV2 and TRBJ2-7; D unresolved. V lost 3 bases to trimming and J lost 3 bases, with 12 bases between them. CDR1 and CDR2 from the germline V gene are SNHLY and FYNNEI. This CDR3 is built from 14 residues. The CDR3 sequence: CASSERQSNYEQYF. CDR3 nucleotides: TGTGCCAGCAGTGAGAGGCAGTCAAACTACGAGCAGTACTTC. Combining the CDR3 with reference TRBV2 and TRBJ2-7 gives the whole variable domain EPEVTQTPSHQVTQMGQEVILRCVPISNHLYFYWYRQILGQKVEFLVSFYNNEISEKSEIFDDQFSVERPDGSNFTLKIRSTKLEDSAMYFCASSERQSNYEQYFGPGTRLTVT.

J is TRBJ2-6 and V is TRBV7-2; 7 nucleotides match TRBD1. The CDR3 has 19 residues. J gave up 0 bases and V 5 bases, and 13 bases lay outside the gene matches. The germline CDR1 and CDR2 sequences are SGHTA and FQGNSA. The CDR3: CASSPTRQGHRSGANVLTF. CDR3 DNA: TGTGCCAGCAGCCCGACCAGACAGGGTCACCGCTCTGGGGCCAACGTCCTGACTTTC.

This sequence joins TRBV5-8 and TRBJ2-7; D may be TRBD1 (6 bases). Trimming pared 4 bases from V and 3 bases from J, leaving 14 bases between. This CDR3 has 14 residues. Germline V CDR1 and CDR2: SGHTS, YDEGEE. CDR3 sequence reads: CASSARGRGYEQYF. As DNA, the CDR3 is TGTGCCAGCAGCGCACGGGGCAGGGGCTACGAGCAGTACTTC.

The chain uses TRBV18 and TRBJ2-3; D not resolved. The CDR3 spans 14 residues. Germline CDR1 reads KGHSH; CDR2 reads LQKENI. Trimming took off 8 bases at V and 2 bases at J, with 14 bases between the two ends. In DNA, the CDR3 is TGTGCCAGCAAACCTGGGGTTACCACAGATACGCAGTATTTT. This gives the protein CASKPGVTTDTQYF.

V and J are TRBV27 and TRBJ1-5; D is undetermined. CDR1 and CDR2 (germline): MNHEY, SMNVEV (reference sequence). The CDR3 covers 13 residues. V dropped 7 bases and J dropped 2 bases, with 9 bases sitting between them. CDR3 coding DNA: TGTGCCAGCATTAGACCAGGCAATCAGCCCCAGCATTTT. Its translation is CASIRPGNQPQHF.

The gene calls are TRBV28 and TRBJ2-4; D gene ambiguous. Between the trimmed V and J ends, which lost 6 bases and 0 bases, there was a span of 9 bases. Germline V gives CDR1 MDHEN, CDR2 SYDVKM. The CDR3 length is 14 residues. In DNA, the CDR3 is TGTGCCAGCAGCCAACAGATAGCCAAAAACATTCAGTACTTC. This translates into CASSQQIAKNIQYF.

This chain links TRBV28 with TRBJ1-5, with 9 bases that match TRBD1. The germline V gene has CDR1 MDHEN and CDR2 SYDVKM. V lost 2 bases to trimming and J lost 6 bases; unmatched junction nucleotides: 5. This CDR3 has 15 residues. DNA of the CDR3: TGTGCCAGCAGTTTAAGGACAGGGGTTGGTCAGCCCCAGCATTTT. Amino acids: CASSLRTGVGQPQHF.

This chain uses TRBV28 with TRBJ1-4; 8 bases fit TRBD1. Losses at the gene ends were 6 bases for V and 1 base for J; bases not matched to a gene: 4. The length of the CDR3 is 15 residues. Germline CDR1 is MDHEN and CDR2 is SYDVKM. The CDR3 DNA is TGTGCCAGCAGCCTACAGGGGGTAACTAATGAAAAACTGTTTTTT. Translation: CASSLQGVTNEKLFF. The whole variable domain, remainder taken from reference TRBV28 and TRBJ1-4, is DVKVTQSSRYLVKRTGEKVFLECVQDMDHENMFWYRQDPGLGLRLIYFSYDVKMKEKGDIPEGYSVSREKKERFSLILESASTNQTSMYLCASSLQGVTNEKLFFGSGTQLSVL.

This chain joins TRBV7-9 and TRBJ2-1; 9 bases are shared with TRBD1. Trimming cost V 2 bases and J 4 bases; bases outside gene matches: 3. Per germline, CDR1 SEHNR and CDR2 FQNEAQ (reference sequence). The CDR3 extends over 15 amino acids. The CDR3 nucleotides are TGTGCCAGCAGCTTAAGGGGGACAGGGTACAATGAGCAGTTCTTC. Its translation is CASSLRGTGYNEQFF.

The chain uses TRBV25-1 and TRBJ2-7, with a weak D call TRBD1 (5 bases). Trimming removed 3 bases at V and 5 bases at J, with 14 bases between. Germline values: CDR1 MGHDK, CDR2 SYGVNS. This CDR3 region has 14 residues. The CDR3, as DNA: TGTGCCAGCAGTGATTTGGGGCAGTCGGACGAGCAGTACTTC. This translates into CASSDLGQSDEQYF.

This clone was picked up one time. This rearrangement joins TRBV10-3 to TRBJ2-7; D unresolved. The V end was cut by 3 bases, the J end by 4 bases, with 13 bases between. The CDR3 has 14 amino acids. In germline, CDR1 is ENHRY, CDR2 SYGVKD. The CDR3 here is CAISDPRYIYEQYF. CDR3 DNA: TGTGCCATCAGTGACCCGCGATATATATACGAGCAGTACTTC.

The CDR3 protein is CASSLNWGANEKLFF. CDR3 sequence (DNA): TGTGCCAGCAGTTTGAATTGGGGGGCTAATGAAAAACTGTTTTTT. The chain combines TRBV28 with TRBJ1-4; D might be TRBD1 (5 bases). Germline lookup yields CDR1 MDHEN and CDR2 SYDVKM. V shed 3 bases and J shed 3 bases, with 11 bases lying between them. The CDR3 sequence is 15 residues long.

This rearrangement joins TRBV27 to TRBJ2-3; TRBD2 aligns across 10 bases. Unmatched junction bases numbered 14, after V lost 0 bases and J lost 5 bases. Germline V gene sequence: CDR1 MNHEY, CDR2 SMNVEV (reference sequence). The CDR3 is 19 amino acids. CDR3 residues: CASSLSTSGARWDRDTQYF. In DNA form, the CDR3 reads TGTGCCAGCAGTTTATCTACTAGCGGGGCGCGGTGGGACAGAGATACGCAGTATTTT.

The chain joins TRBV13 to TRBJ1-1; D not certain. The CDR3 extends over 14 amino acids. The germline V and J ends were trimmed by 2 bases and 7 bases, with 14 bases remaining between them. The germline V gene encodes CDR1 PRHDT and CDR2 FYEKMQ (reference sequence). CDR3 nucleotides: TGTGCCAGCAGCTTACGCCTGGCGGGTTTTGAAGCTTTCTTT. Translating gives CASSLRLAGFEAFF. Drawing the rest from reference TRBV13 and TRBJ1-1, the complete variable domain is AAGVIQSPRHLIKEKRETATLKCYPIPRHDTVYWYQQGPGQDPQFLISFYEKMQSDKGSIPDRFSAQQFSDYHSELNMSSLELGDSALYFCASSLRLAGFEAFFGQGTRLTVV.

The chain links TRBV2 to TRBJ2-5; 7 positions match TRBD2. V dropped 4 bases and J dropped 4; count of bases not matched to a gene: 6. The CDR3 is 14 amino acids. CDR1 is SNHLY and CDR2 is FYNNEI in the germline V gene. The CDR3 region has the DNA TGTGCCAGCAGTGCCGGGGAGGGTGGAGAGACCCAGTACTTC. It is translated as CASSAGEGGETQYF.

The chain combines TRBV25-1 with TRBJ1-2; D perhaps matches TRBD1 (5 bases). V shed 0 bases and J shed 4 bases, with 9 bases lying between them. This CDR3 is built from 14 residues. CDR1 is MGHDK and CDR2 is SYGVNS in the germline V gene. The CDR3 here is CASSEYSGIYGYTF. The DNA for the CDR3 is TGTGCCAGCAGTGAATATTCAGGGATCTATGGCTACACCTTC.

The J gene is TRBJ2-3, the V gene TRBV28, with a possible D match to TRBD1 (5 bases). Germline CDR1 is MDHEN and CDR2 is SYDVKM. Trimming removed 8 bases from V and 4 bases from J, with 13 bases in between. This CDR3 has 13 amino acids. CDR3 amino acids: CASGVQGADTQYF. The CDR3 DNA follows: TGTGCCAGCGGCGTTCAAGGGGCAGATACGCAGTATTTT.

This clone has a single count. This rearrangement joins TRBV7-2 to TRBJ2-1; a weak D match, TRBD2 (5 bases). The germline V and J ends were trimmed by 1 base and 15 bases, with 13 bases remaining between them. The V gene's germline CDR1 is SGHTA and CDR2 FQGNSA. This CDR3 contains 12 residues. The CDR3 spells CASSLGVGILFF. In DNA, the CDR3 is TGTGCCAGCAGCTTAGGGGTCGGGATTTTGTTCTTC. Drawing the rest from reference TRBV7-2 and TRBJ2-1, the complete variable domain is GAGVSQSPSNKVTEKGKDVELRCDPISGHTALYWYRQSLGQGLEFLIYFQGNSAPDKSGLPSDRFSAERTGGSVSTLTIQRTQQEDSAVYLCASSLGVGILFFGPGTRLTVL.

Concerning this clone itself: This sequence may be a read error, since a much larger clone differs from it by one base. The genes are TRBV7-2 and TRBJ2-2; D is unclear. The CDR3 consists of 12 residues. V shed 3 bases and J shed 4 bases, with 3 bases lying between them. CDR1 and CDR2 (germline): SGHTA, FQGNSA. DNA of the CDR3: TGTGCCAGCAGCTTCTCCACCGGGGAGCTGTTTTTT. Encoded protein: CASSFSTGELFF.

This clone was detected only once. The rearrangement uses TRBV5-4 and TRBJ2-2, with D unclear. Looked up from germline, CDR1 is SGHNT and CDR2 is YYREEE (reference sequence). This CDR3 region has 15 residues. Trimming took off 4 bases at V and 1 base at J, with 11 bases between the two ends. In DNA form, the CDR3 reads TGTGCCAGCAGCCGGGCCACTAAGAACACCGGGGAGCTGTTTTTT. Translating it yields CASSRATKNTGELFF.

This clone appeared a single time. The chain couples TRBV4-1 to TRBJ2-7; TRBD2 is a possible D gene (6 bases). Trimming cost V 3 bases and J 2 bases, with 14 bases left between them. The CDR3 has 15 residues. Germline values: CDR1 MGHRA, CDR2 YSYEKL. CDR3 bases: TGCGCCAGCAGCCAGGCGGGACTCCTAACCTACGAGCAGTACTTC. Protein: CASSQAGLLTYEQYF.

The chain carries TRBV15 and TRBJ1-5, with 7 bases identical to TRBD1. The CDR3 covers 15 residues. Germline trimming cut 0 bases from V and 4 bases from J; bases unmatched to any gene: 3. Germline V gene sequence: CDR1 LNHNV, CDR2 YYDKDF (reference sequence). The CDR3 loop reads CATSREDRANQPQHF. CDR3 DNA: TGTGCCACCAGCAGAGAAGACAGGGCTAATCAGCCCCAGCATTTT.

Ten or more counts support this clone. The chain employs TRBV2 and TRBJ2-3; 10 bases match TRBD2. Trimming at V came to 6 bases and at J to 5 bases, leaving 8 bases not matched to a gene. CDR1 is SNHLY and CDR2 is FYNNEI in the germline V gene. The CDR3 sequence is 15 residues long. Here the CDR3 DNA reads TGTGCCAGCAGCGAACTTAGCGGGAGGCAAGATACGCAGTATTTT. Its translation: CASSELSGRQDTQYF. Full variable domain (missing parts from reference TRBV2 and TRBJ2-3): EPEVTQTPSHQVTQMGQEVILRCVPISNHLYFYWYRQILGQKVEFLVSFYNNEISEKSEIFDDQFSVERPDGSNFTLKIRSTKLEDSAMYFCASSELSGRQDTQYFGPGTRLTVL.